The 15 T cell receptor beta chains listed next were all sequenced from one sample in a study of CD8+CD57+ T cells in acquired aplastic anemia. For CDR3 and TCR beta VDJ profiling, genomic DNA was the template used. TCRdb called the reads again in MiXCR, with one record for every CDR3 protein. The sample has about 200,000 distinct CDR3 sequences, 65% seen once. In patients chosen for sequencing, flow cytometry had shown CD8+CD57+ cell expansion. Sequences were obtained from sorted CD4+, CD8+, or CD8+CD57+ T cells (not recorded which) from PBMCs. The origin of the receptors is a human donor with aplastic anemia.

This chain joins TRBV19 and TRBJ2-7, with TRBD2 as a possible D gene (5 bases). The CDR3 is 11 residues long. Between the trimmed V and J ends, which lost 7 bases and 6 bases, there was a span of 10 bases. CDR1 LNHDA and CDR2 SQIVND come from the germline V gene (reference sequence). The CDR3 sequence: CASISGGEQYF. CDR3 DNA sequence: TGTGCCAGTATCTCAGGAGGCGAGCAGTACTTC.

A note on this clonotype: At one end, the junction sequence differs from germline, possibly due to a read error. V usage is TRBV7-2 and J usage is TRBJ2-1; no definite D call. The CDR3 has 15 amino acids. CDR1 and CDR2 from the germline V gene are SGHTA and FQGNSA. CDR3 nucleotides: TGCGCCAGCAGCTTGACCTTGGACGTTTTCAATGAGCAGTTCTTC. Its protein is CASSLTLDVFNEQFF.

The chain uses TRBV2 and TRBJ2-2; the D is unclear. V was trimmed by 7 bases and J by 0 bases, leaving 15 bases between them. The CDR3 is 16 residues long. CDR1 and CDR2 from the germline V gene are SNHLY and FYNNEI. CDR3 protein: CASIPFLGTNTGELFF. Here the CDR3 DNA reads TGTGCCAGCATACCCTTTCTGGGAACGAACACCGGGGAGCTGTTTTTT.

CDR3 in DNA: TGTGCCACCAGCAGACCATTTCCGGCACAGGGGCTGAACACTGAAGCTTTCTTT. It is translated as CATSRPFPAQGLNTEAFF. The V and J genes are TRBV15 and TRBJ1-1; 7 positions match TRBD1. V lost 2 bases to trimming and J lost 0 bases; unmatched junction nucleotides: 12. There are 18 residues in the CDR3. Germline CDR1 LNHNV, CDR2 YYDKDF (reference sequence).

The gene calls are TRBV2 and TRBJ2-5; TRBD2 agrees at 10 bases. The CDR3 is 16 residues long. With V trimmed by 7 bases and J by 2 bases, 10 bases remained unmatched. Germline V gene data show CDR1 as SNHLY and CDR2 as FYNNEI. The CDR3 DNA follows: TGTGCCAGCATATTAGAACTAGCGGGAATTCAAGAGACCCAGTACTTC. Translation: CASILELAGIQETQYF.

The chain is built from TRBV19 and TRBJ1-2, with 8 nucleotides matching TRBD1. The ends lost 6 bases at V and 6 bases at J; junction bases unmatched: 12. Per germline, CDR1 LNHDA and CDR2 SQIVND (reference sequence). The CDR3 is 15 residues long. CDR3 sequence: CASSLVTGEGNGYTF. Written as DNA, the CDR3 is TGTGCCAGTAGCTTGGTGACAGGGGAAGGAAATGGCTACACCTTC. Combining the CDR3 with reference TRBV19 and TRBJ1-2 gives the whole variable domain DGGITQSPKYLFRKEGQNVTLSCEQNLNHDAMYWYRQDPGQGLRLIYYSQIVNDFQKGDIAEGYSVSREKKESFPLTVTSAQKNPTAFYLCASSLVTGEGNGYTFGSGTRLTVV.

DNA for the CDR3: TGTGCCAGCAGTCCCCCGACAAAGGCCTACGAGCAGTACTTC. Protein sequence: CASSPPTKAYEQYF. The V call is TRBV2, the J call TRBJ2-7; D is undetermined. Germline lookup yields CDR1 SNHLY and CDR2 FYNNEI. CDR3 length equals 14 residues. Trimming removed 5 bases from V and 2 bases from J, with 13 bases in between.

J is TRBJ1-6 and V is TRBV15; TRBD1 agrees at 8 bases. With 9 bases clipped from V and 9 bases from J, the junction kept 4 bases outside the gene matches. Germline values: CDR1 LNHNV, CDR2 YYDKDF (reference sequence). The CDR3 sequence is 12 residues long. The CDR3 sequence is CATATGVSPLHF. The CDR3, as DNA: TGTGCCACTGCGACAGGGGTTTCACCCCTCCACTTT.

The CDR3 DNA is TGTGCCATCAGTGGGGGACAGGGGCACTATGGCTACACCTTC. Amino acids: CAISGGQGHYGYTF. The rearrangement uses TRBV10-3 and TRBJ1-2; TRBD1 agrees at 10 bases. V dropped 4 bases and J dropped 3; count of bases not matched to a gene: 2. This CDR3 region has 14 residues. Germline lookup yields CDR1 ENHRY and CDR2 SYGVKD.

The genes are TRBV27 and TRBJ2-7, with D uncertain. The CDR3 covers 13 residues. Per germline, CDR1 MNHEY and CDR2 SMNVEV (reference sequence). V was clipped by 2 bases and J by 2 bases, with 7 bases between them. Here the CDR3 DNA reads TGTGCCAGCAGTTTAAAGGTGACCTACGAGCAGTACTTC. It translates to CASSLKVTYEQYF.

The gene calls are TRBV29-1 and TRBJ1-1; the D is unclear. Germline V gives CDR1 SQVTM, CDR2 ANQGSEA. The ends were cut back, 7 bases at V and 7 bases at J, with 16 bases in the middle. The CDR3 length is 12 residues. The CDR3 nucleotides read TGCAGCGGTGCCCGACCGGGGAATGAAGCTTTCTTT. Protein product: CSGARPGNEAFF. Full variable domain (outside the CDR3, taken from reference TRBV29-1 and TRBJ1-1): SAVISQKPSRDICQRGTSLTIQCQVDSQVTMMFWYRQQPGQSLTLIATANQGSEATYESGFVIDKFPISRPNLTFSTLTVSNMSPEDSSIYLCSGARPGNEAFFGQGTRLTVV.

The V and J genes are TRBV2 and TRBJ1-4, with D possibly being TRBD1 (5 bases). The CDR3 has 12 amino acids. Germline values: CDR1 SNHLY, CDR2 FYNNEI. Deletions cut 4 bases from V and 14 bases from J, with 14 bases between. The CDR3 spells CASSAGTSGLFF. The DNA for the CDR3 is TGTGCCAGCAGTGCCGGGACTAGCGGGCTGTTTTTT.

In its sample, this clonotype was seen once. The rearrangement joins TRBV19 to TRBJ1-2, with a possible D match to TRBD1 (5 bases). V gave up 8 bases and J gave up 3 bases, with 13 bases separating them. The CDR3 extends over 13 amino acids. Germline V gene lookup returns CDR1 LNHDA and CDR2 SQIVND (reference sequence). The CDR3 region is CASGPGQDYGYTF. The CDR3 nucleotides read TGTGCCAGTGGGCCCGGACAAGACTATGGCTACACCTTC.

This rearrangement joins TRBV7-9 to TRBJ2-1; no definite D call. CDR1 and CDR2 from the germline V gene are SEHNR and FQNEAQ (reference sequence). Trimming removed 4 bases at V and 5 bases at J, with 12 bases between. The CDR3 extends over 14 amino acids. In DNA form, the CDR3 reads TGTGCCAGCAGCTCCTATTTGGTTGACAATGAGCAGTTCTTC. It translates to CASSSYLVDNEQFF.

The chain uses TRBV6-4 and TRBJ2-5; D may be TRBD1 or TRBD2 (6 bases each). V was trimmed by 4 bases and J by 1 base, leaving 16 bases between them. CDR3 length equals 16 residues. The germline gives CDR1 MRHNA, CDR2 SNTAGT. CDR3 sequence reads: CASSVRAEGGQETQYF. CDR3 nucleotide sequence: TGTGCCAGCAGTGTAAGGGCGGAGGGGGGCCAAGAGACCCAGTACTTC.